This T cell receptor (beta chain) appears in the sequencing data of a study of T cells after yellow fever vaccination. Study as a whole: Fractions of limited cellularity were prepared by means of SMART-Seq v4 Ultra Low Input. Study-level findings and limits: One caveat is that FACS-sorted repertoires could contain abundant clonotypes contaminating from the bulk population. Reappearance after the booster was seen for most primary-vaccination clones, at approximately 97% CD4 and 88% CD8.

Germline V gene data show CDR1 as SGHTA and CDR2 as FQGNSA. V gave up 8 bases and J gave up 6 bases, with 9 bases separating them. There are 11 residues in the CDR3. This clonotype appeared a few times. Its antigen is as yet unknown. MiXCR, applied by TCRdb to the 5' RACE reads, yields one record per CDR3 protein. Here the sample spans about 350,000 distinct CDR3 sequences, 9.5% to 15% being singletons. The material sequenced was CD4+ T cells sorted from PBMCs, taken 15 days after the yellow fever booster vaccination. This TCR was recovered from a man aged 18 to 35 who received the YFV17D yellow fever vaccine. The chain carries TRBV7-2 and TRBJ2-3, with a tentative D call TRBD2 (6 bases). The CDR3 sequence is CASGAGDTQYF. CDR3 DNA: TGTGCCAGCGGGGCGGGGGATACGCAGTATTTT.